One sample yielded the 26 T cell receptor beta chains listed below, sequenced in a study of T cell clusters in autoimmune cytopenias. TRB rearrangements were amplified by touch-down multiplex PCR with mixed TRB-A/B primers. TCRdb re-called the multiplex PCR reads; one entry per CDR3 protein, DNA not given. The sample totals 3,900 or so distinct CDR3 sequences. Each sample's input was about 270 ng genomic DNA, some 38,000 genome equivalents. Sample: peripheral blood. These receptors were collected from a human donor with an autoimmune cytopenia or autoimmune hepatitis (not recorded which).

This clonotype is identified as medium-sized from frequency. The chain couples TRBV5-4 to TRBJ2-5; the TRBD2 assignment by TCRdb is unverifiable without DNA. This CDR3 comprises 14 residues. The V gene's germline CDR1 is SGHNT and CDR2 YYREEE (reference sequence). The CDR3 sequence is CASSPGLAGETQYF.

The CDR3 is CASSFGQNQPQHF. This rearrangement joins TRBV7-2 to TRBJ1-5; TCRdb returns TRBD1, unconfirmable since there is no DNA. Germline-derived CDR1 and CDR2 are SGHTA and FQGNSA. CDR3 length: 13 amino acids.

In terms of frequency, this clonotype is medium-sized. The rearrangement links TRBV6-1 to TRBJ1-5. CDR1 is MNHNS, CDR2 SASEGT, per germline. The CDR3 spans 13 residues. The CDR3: CASSVLSNQPQHF.

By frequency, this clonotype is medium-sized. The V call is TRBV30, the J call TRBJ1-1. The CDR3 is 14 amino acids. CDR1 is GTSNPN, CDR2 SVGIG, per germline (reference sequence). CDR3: CAWSVSVRATEAFF. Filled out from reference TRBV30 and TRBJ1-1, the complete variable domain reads SQTIHQWPATLVQPVGSPLSLECTVEGTSNPNLYWYRQAAGRGLQLLFYSVGIGQISSEVPQNLSASRPQDRQFILSSKKLLLSDSGFYLCAWSVSVRATEAFFGQGTRLTVV.

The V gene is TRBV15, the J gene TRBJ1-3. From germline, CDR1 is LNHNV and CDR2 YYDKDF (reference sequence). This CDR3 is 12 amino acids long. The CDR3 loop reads CATSRGLGTIYF. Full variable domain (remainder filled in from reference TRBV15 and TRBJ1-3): DAMVIQNPRYQVTQFGKPVTLSCSQTLNHNVMYWYQQKSSQAPKLLFHYYDKDFNNEADTPDNFQSRRPNTSFCFLDIRSPGLGDTAMYLCATSRGLGTIYFGEGSWLTVV.

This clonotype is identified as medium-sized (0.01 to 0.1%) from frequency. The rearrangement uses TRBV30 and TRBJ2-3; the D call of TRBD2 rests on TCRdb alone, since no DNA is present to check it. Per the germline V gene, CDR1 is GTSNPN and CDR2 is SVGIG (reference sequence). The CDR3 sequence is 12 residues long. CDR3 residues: CAWSVGPSLQYF.

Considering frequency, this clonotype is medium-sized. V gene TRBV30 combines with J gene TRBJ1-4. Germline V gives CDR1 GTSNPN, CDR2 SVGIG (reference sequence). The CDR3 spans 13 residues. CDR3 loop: CAWSSRGSRELFF.

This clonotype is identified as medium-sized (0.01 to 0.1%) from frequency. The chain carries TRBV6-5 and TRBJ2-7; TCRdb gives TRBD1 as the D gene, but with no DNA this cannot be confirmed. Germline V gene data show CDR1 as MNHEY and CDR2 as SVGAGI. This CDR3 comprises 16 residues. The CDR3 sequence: CASSLAGTGTSYEQYF.

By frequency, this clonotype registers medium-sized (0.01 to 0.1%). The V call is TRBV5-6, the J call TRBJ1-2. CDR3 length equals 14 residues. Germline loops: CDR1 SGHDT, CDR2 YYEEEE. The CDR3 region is CASSSYGRNYGYTF.

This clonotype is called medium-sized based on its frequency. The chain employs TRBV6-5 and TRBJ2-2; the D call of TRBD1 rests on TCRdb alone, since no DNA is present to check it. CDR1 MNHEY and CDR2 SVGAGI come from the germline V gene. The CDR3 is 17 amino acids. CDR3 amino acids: CASSYSWDRDNTGELFF.

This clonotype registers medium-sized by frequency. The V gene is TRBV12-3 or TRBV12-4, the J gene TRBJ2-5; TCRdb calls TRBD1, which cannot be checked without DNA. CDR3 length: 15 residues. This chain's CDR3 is CASSPPMGGQETQYF.

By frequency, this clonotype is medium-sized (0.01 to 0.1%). The CDR3 spells CASTYRGHPSSTDTQYF. The rearrangement uses TRBV5-6 and TRBJ2-3; as DNA is missing, the TRBD1 call by TCRdb cannot be tested. The CDR3 extends over 17 amino acids. From germline, CDR1 is SGHDT and CDR2 YYEEEE.

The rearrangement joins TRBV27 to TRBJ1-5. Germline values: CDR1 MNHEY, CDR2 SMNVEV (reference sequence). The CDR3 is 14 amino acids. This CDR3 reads CASSLADNSQPQHF.

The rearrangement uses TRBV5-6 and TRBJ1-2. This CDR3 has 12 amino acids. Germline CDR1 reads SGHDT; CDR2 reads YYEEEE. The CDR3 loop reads CASSEPTGGYTF.

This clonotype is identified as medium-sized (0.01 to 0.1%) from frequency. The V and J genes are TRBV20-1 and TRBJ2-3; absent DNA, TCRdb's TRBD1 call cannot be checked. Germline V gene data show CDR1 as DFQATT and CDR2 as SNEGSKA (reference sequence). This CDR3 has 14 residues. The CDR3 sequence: CSARGVAGVDTQYF.

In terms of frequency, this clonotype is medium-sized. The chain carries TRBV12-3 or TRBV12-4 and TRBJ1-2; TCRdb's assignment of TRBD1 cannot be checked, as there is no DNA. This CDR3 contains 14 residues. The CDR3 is CASSKGQANYGYTF.

This chain's CDR3 is CASSEGGAGGFHSNQPQHF. This chain uses TRBV10-3 with TRBJ1-5; TCRdb calls TRBD1, which cannot be checked without DNA. Germline CDR1 and CDR2: ENHRY and SYGVKD. This CDR3 is built from 19 residues.

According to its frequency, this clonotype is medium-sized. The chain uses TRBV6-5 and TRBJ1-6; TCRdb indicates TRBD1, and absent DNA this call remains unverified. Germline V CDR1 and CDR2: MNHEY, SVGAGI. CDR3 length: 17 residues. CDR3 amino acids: CASSYTRGQGIHSPLHF.

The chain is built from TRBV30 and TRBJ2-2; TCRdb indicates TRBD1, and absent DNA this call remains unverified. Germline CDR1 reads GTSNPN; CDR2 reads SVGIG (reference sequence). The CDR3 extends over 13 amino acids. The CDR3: CAWITTGTGELFF.

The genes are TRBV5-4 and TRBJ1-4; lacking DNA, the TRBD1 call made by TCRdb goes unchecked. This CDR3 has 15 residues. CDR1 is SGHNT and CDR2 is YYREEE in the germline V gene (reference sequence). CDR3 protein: CASSETGTLREKLFF.

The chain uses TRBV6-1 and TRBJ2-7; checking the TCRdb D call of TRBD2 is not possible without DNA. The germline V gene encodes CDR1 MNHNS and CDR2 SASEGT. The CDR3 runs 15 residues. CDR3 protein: CASSMPSGGNYEQYF.

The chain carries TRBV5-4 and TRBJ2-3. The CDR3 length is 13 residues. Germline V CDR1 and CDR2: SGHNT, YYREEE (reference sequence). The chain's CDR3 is CASSLLLTDTQYF.

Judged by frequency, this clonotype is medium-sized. CDR3 protein: CASSSEGNTDTQYF. The rearrangement joins TRBV6-6 to TRBJ2-3. From germline, CDR1 is MNHNY and CDR2 SVGAGI (reference sequence). This CDR3 has 14 residues.

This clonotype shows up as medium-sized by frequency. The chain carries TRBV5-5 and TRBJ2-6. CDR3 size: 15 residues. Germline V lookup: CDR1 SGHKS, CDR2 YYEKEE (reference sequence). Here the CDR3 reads CASSWTVSGANVLTF.

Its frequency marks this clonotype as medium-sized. This chain's CDR3 is CASSYRGGGNAREQYF. The chain recombines TRBV6-5 with TRBJ2-7; without DNA, the TCRdb call of TRBD2 cannot be checked. Germline CDR1 MNHEY, CDR2 SVGAGI. This CDR3 has 16 residues.

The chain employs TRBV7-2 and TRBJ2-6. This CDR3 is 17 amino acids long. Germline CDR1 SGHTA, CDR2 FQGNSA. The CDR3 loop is CASSLVPASLGANVLTF.